A single sample is the source of the 25 T cell receptor beta chains below, sequenced in a study of neurological immune-mediated disorders. TCRdb independently ran MiXCR on the 5' RACE reads; one entry per CDR3 protein. There are roughly 100,000 distinct CDR3 sequences in the sample; 3.5% occur only once, and roughly 6% lies in the top ten. Sequencing used PBMCs. These receptors all stem from a young woman with multiple sclerosis.

This clonotype was recorded at least ten times. The V and J genes are TRBV7-9 and TRBJ2-3; D gene unclear. The germline V gene encodes CDR1 SEHNR and CDR2 FQNEAQ (reference sequence). The CDR3 contains 13 residues. V was trimmed by 0 bases and J by 6 bases, leaving 7 bases between them. CDR3: CASSLAAGDTQYF. CDR3 sequence (DNA): TGTGCCAGCAGCTTAGCGGCCGGGGATACGCAGTATTTT.

This clonotype was observed many times. V gene TRBV12-3 or TRBV12-4 combines with J gene TRBJ1-1; a possible D gene is TRBD1 (6 bases). The CDR3 spans 15 residues. V was shortened by 4 bases and J by 3 bases, with 15 bases between the two germline ends. CDR3 sequence reads: CASSYRLDSHTEAFF. The CDR3 DNA reads TGTGCCAGCAGTTATCGACTGGACAGCCACACTGAAGCTTTCTTT.

The table lists this clonotype with many counts. The chain carries TRBV29-1 and TRBJ1-2, with D unresolved. The V gene's germline CDR1 is SQVTM and CDR2 ANQGSEA. Trimming took 7 bases from V and 6 from J, leaving 9 bases between them. The CDR3 consists of 10 residues. CDR3 protein: CSAFADGYTF. The DNA for the CDR3 is TGCAGCGCGTTCGCGGATGGCTACACCTTC.

The genes are TRBV7-9 and TRBJ2-1; 11 bases map to TRBD2. Trimming took 0 bases from V and 0 from J; bases not matched to a gene: 4. This CDR3 is 18 amino acids long. Germline-derived CDR1 and CDR2 are SEHNR and FQNEAQ (reference sequence). CDR3 nucleotides: TGTGCCAGCAGCTTAGCGCAACTAGCGGGGGTCTCCTACAATGAGCAGTTCTTC. Translation gives CASSLAQLAGVSYNEQFF.

This clonotype was counted at least ten times. The chain is built from TRBV10-3 and TRBJ2-1; possible D gene TRBD2, 5 bases. Germline V gene lookup returns CDR1 ENHRY and CDR2 SYGVKD. The CDR3 totals 13 residues. The V end lost 2 bases, the J end lost 10 bases, and 12 bases lay between the germline ends. The CDR3 loop reads CAISEARGEEQFF. In nucleotides, the CDR3 is TGTGCCATCAGTGAGGCCCGGGGAGAGGAGCAGTTCTTC.

This clonotype came up many times. The chain couples TRBV20-1 to TRBJ2-3; a possible D gene is TRBD1 (6 bases). This CDR3 has 12 residues. Germline CDR1 reads DFQATT; CDR2 reads SNEGSKA (reference sequence). V was pared by 4 bases and J by 4 bases, with 9 bases between. The chain's CDR3 is CSAITGSDTQYF. CDR3 sequence (DNA): TGCAGTGCTATAACAGGGTCAGATACGCAGTATTTT.

Ten or more counts support this clonotype. V is TRBV7-9 and J is TRBJ1-1; D call uncertain. Germline V gene lookup returns CDR1 SEHNR and CDR2 FQNEAQ (reference sequence). Trimming cost V 4 bases and J 6 bases, with 0 bases left between them. The CDR3 is 9 amino acids. The CDR3 region is CASSSEAFF. Here the CDR3 DNA reads TGTGCCAGCAGCTCTGAAGCTTTCTTT. Complete variable domain (other parts from reference TRBV7-9 and TRBJ1-1): DTGVSQNPRHKITKRGQNVTFRCDPISEHNRLYWYRQTLGQGPEFLTYFQNEAQLEKSRLLSDRFSAERPKGSFSTLEIQRTEQGDSAMYLCASSSEAFFGQGTRLTVV.

Remarks on this clonotype: This sequence may be a read error, since a much larger clone differs from it by one base. This chain joins TRBV5-1 and TRBJ2-3, with D perhaps TRBD2 (6 bases). In germline, CDR1 is SGHRS, CDR2 YFSETQ. V lost 0 bases and J lost 0, with 17 bases in between. The CDR3 is 18 amino acids. CDR3 sequence: CASSLDFRVGRSTDTQYF. The CDR3 DNA is TGCGCCAGCAGCTTGGATTTTAGGGTGGGGAGGAGCACAGATACGCAGTATTTT.

This clonotype was counted ten times or more. CDR3 loop: CASSPDPGPRHAEAFF. CDR3 DNA sequence: TGTGCCAGCAGCCCCGATCCGGGACCTAGACACGCTGAAGCTTTCTTT. V gene TRBV11-2 combines with J gene TRBJ1-1; perhaps TRBD1 as D (5 bases). This CDR3 has 16 residues. CDR1 is SGHAT and CDR2 is FQNNGV in the germline V gene. The V end was cut by 5 bases, the J end by 6 bases, with 22 bases between.

This clonotype was counted at least ten times. The chain carries TRBV11-2 and TRBJ1-2; D call uncertain. Trimming stripped 5 bases from V and 4 bases from J, with 14 bases between. This CDR3 is 14 amino acids long. The germline V gene encodes CDR1 SGHAT and CDR2 FQNNGV. The CDR3 loop is CASSASEQPYGYTF. Written as DNA, the CDR3 is TGTGCCAGCAGCGCCTCGGAACAGCCCTATGGCTACACCTTC.

On this clonotype: Possible read error: a much larger clone is one base away. This sequence joins TRBV7-3 and TRBJ2-7, with D perhaps matching TRBD1 (5 bases). CDR1 and CDR2 (germline): SGHTA, FQGTGA. The CDR3 extends over 12 amino acids. CDR3 residues: CANSDTRVEQYF. The CDR3 bases are TGTGCCAACAGCGACACCAGGGTCGAGCAGTACTTC.

In this sample, this clonotype turned up many times. This sequence joins TRBV9 and TRBJ2-7, with 7 bases fitting TRBD2. Germline CDR1 SGDLS, CDR2 YYNGEE. The CDR3 totals 13 residues. V lost 7 bases to trimming and J lost 0 bases; unmatched junction nucleotides: 4. The CDR3 loop is CASGGLDSYEQYF. The CDR3 nucleotides are TGTGCCAGCGGCGGACTAGACTCCTACGAGCAGTACTTC.

This clonotype occurred many times. The V and J genes are TRBV29-1 and TRBJ1-4, with a weak D call TRBD1 (5 bases). The ends were cut back, 7 bases at V and 8 bases at J, with 17 bases in the middle. The CDR3 consists of 13 residues. The germline V gene encodes CDR1 SQVTM and CDR2 ANQGSEA. CDR3 bases: TGCAGCGCTGGGGACGGTAACGGGGAAAAACTGTTTTTT. Its protein is CSAGDGNGEKLFF.

This clonotype was seen many times. The V call is TRBV5-1, the J call TRBJ1-1; tentatively, D is TRBD1 (5 bases). V was shortened by 0 bases and J by 2 bases, with 11 bases between the two germline ends. CDR1 is SGHRS and CDR2 is YFSETQ in the germline V gene. CDR3 length: 15 amino acids. In nucleotides, the CDR3 is TGCGCCAGCAGCTTGGCAGGGCAGGGAAACACTGAAGCTTTCTTT. It codes for CASSLAGQGNTEAFF.

This clonotype was detected ten times or more. The chain carries TRBV6-4 and TRBJ2-6; tentative D call: TRBD1 (5 bases). This CDR3 has 15 residues. CDR1 and CDR2 from the germline V gene are MRHNA and SNTAGT. V lost 0 bases and J lost 6, with 9 bases in between. This CDR3 reads CASSDSARAANVLTF. Here the CDR3 DNA reads TGTGCCAGCAGTGACTCGGCCAGGGCGGCCAACGTCCTGACTTTC.

This clonotype was detected ten times or more. This chain connects TRBV7-9 to TRBJ2-3, with 7 positions matching TRBD2. Trimming removed 4 bases from V and 4 bases from J; junction bases left unmatched: 5. The CDR3 is 14 residues long. CDR1 and CDR2 (germline): SEHNR, FQNEAQ (reference sequence). The CDR3 DNA is TGTGCCAGCAGCTCCGTCGGACTAGCAGATACGCAGTATTTT. Its translation is CASSSVGLADTQYF.

A remark on this clonotype: Given a much more abundant clone one base away, this may be a read error. This chain uses TRBV7-9 with TRBJ1-2, with 7 bases aligning to TRBD1. The CDR3 runs to 14 residues. V shed 5 bases and J 10 bases; nucleotides not matched to a gene: 13. Germline CDR1 is SEHNR and CDR2 is FQNEAQ (reference sequence). The CDR3 spells CASSHRVEGALYTF. The CDR3 nucleotides are TGTGCCAGCAGCCACCGAGTGGAGGGGGCCCTCTACACCTTC.

The chain employs TRBV20-1 and TRBJ2-2; TRBD2 agrees at 7 bases. CDR1 DFQATT and CDR2 SNEGSKA come from the germline V gene (reference sequence). Germline trimming cut 6 bases from V and 0 bases from J; bases unmatched to any gene: 19. The CDR3 is made up of 19 amino acids. The CDR3 spells CSALGEGKGGTSNTGELFF. CDR3 coding DNA: TGCAGTGCCTTGGGGGAGGGCAAGGGCGGGACCTCGAACACCGGGGAGCTGTTTTTT.

This clonotype was seen at least ten times. The genes are TRBV5-1 and TRBJ1-1; D not certain. Germline CDR1 SGHRS, CDR2 YFSETQ. The CDR3 runs to 14 residues. V shed 5 bases and J shed 6 bases, with 17 bases lying between them. The CDR3 DNA sequence: TGCGCCAGCAGTTTGAGTTGGGGTTCACCTGAAGCTTTCTTT. The encoded protein is CASSLSWGSPEAFF.

At least ten counts were recorded for this clonotype. The rearrangement links TRBV6-1 to TRBJ1-1; 11 nucleotides match TRBD1. J lost 7 bases, V lost 8 bases, and 9 bases had no gene match. Germline CDR1 and CDR2: MNHNS and SASEGT. This CDR3 is built from 14 residues. CDR3 nucleotide sequence: TGTGCCAGCGGGGACAGGGGGAGGTTTGGTGAAGCTTTCTTT. It yields the protein CASGDRGRFGEAFF.

The table lists this clonotype with many counts. The chain joins TRBV29-1 to TRBJ2-2; D may be TRBD1 or TRBD2 (5 bases each). Trimming shortened V by 7 bases and J by 1 base, and 10 bases separated the two germline ends. Germline V gene data show CDR1 as SQVTM and CDR2 as ANQGSEA. The CDR3 is 13 residues long. The CDR3 nucleotides read TGCAGCGCCAGGGACGGGAACACCGGGGAGCTGTTTTTT. It yields the protein CSARDGNTGELFF.

This clonotype showed up many times. The J gene is TRBJ2-7, the V gene TRBV7-9; possible D gene TRBD1, 5 bases. This CDR3 spans 13 amino acids. Germline values: CDR1 SEHNR, CDR2 FQNEAQ (reference sequence). V was clipped by 5 bases and J by 3 bases, with 11 bases between them. CDR3 DNA: TGTGCCAGCAGCAATCGACAGAACTACGAGCAGTACTTC. Translation: CASSNRQNYEQYF.

This chain links TRBV7-9 with TRBJ1-2; 8 bases line up with TRBD1. V shed 4 bases and J 4 bases; nucleotides not matched to a gene: 11. From germline, CDR1 is SEHNR and CDR2 FQNEAQ (reference sequence). The length of the CDR3 is 16 residues. CDR3 residues: CASSYTTPGQGYGYTF. CDR3 bases: TGTGCCAGCAGCTATACCACGCCCGGACAGGGCTATGGCTACACCTTC.

The chain employs TRBV7-2 and TRBJ2-7; D unclear. Trimming stripped 4 bases from V and 4 bases from J, with 8 bases between. Germline V gene lookup returns CDR1 SGHTA and CDR2 FQGNSA. This CDR3 spans 12 amino acids. This CDR3 reads CASSSTEYEQYF. Here the CDR3 DNA reads TGTGCCAGCAGCTCCACGGAGTACGAGCAGTACTTC.

This clonotype was counted between two and nine times. DNA for the CDR3: TGCGCCAGCAGCCAAGAAAGGATCCCAGATACGCAGTATTTT. It yields the protein CASSQERIPDTQYF. The rearrangement links TRBV4-1 to TRBJ2-3; no firm D call. The ends were cut back, 0 bases at V and 4 bases at J, with 8 bases in the middle. This CDR3 is 14 amino acids long. Germline CDR1 is MGHRA and CDR2 is YSYEKL.